The present entry profiles one T cell receptor (beta chain) with its context. Its antigen remains unidentified. This record belongs to a study of monozygotic twins with inflammatory bowel disease. Study-wide findings and caveats: IBD patients carried less diverse TCRbeta repertoires (inverse Simpson) than healthy co-twins.

The CDR3 runs to 17 residues. Germline CDR1 DFQATT, CDR2 SNEGSKA (reference sequence). TCRdb reprocessed the 5' RACE reads, with one entry per CDR3 protein and no DNA. The ten top clones account for approximately 2%, within a sample of approximately 330,000 distinct CDR3 sequences. The TCR originated in a human donor with ulcerative colitis or Crohn's disease, or a healthy co-twin of an affected twin (not recorded which). Material for sequencing was blood. This chain links TRBV20-1 with TRBJ1-1; TCRdb designates TRBD1, a call that cannot be tested without DNA. This chain's CDR3 is CSARDAPGGRLNTEAFF.